Shown below are 2 T cell receptor beta chains from a single sample sequenced in a study of T cell responses to AZD1222 COVID-19 vaccine. Using immunoSEQ multiplex PCR, the repertoire was profiled, and TCRdb retains in-frame clones only, with some absent. This table has around 260,000 clones, 85% to 95% appearing once. The input for sequencing was peripheral blood, taken on day 0 of AZD1222 vaccination. These receptors were obtained from an adult in good health.

The gene calls are TRBV28 and TRBJ1-2, with D possibly matching TRBD1 (6 bases). The ends were cut back, 8 bases at V and 4 bases at J, with 17 bases in the middle. The CDR3 is 14 residues long. Germline V gene sequence: CDR1 MDHEN, CDR2 SYDVKM. CDR3 in DNA: TGTGCCAGCGCACAAGGGGCGGGGGCCTATGGCTACACCTTC. Its protein product is CASAQGAGAYGYTF.

The CDR3 sequence is CASSPTGTDTQYF. CDR3 bases: TGTGCCAGCAGCCCTACGGGCACAGATACGCAGTATTTT. The V gene is TRBV7-9, the J gene TRBJ2-3; D unclear. Trimming left V 5 bases short and J 1 base short, with 7 bases between. Germline CDR1 is SEHNR and CDR2 is FQNEAQ (reference sequence). CDR3 length: 13 residues.